A selection of T cell receptor beta chains follows, all from one sample in a study of cytomegalovirus exposure and HLA in healthy donors. TCRdb's copy holds only in-frame clones and misses some; the assay was immunoSEQ multiplex PCR. This sample has under 75,000 clones, with 75% to 90% found just once. The source material was PBMCs. Source of these receptors: a woman aged 25 to 39 in good health and CMV-seronegative. CDR3s include the opening cysteine and the closing phenylalanine or tryptophan. The D gene is left open where the match is weak. Size values are once, few and many counts, or a class for expanded clones, and some rows have none.

>TRBV19|15|TRBJ1-1|-|-
CASSTYGRGGTEAFF
TGTGCCAGTAGTACCTATGGGAGGGGTGGTACTGAAGCTTTCTTT
>TRBV30|13|TRBJ1-2|TRBD1|-
CAWSQGQGYGYTF
TGTGCCTGGAGTCAGGGACAGGGGTATGGCTACACCTTC
>TRBV7-3|14|TRBJ2-2|-|-
CASSPQTRTGGLFF
TGTGCCAGCAGTCCTCAGACTAGGACCGGGGGGCTGTTTTTT
>TRBV19|13|TRBJ1-1|-|once
CASREQRNTEAFF
TGTGCCAGTAGGGAACAGAGGAACACTGAAGCTTTCTTT
>TRBV9|16|TRBJ2-1|TRBD2|-
CASSPWAGAFSNEQFF
TGTGCCAGCAGTCCGTGGGCGGGAGCCTTTAGCAATGAGCAGTTCTTC
>TRBV15|15|TRBJ2-3|-|-
CATSRGGTTPDTQYF
TGTGCCACCAGCAGAGGAGGTACTACCCCAGATACGCAGTATTTT
>TRBV9|15|TRBJ1-1|-|-
CASSPRQKENTEAFF
TGTGCCAGCAGCCCCCGACAGAAAGAGAACACTGAAGCTTTCTTT
>TRBV6-1|14|TRBJ1-1|-|few
CASSEGPGNTEAFF
TGTGCCAGCAGTGAGGGCCCCGGGAACACTGAAGCTTTCTTT
>TRBV2|16|TRBJ1-5|-|-
CASSKWEILSNQPQHF
TGTGCCAGCAGCAAATGGGAGATCTTGAGCAATCAGCCCCAGCATTTT
>TRBV30|14|TRBJ1-1|-|-
CAWSPLGMNTEAFF
TGTGCCTGGAGTCCCCTCGGGATGAACACTGAAGCTTTCTTT
>TRBV5-6|16|TRBJ2-3|TRBD2|-
CASHVTSGRSTDTQYF
TGTGCCAGCCACGTGACTAGCGGGAGGTCCACAGATACGCAGTATTTT
>TRBV5-8|19|TRBJ2-6|-|-
CASSLEIRPGHSGANVLTF
TGTGCCAGCAGCTTGGAGATAAGGCCAGGACACTCTGGGGCCAACGTCCTGACTTTC
>TRBV30|12|TRBJ1-2|-|-
CAWSGGRLGYTF
TGTGCCTGGAGCGGAGGGAGGTTAGGCTACACCTTC
>TRBV30|14|TRBJ2-5|TRBD2|-
CAWKVLAGSETQYF
TGTGCCTGGAAGGTATTAGCGGGAAGTGAGACCCAGTACTTC
>TRBV29-1|14|TRBJ2-5|TRBD2|-
CSARISGGAETQYF
TGCAGCGCGCGCATTAGCGGGGGCGCGGAGACCCAGTACTTC
>TRBV18|14|TRBJ2-7|TRBD2|-
CASSGGGRRDEQYF
TGTGCCAGCTCCGGCGGGGGGCGTAGGGACGAGCAGTACTTC
>TRBV7-2|16|TRBJ2-7|TRBD2|-
CASSSGLAGGAYEQYF
TGTGCCAGCAGCTCAGGACTAGCGGGAGGGGCCTACGAGCAGTACTTC
>TRBV15|16|TRBJ1-2|TRBD1|-
CATSREGTAPGYGYTF
TGTGCCACCAGCAGAGAGGGGACAGCCCCTGGCTATGGCTACACCTTC
>TRBV4-3|17|TRBJ2-1|TRBD2|-
CASSQDKGAGGYNEQFF
TGCGCCAGCAGCCAAGATAAGGGAGCGGGAGGTTACAATGAGCAGTTCTTC
>TRBV6-5|16|TRBJ2-1|TRBD2|few
CASSYTSGSRYNEQFF
TGTGCCAGCAGTTACACTAGCGGGAGCAGGTACAATGAGCAGTTCTTC
>TRBV30|12|TRBJ2-7|TRBD2|-
CAWSPRGGEQYF
TGTGCCTGGAGCCCACGGGGGGGCGAGCAGTACTTC
>TRBV5-1|16|TRBJ2-5|-|-
CASSLDPSLGGETQYF
TGCGCCAGCAGCTTGGACCCTAGCCTGGGGGGAGAGACCCAGTACTTC
>TRBV7-6|15|TRBJ2-3|-|-
CASSSSTASTDTQYF
TGTGCCAGCAGCTCGTCGACAGCCAGCACAGATACGCAGTATTTT
>TRBV11-3|15|TRBJ1-1|TRBD1|-
CASSSRGLLNTEAFF
TGTGCCAGCAGCTCTAGGGGGCTCCTGAACACTGAAGCTTTCTTT
>TRBV7-2|15|TRBJ2-5|-|-
CASSLGASDRETQYF
TGTGCCAGCAGCTTAGGGGCTAGCGACCGGGAGACCCAGTACTTC
>TRBV28|13|TRBJ2-5|-|-
CASSLSGAKTQYF
TGTGCCAGCAGTTTATCAGGGGCTAAGACCCAGTACTTC
>TRBV11-3|10|TRBJ2-7|-|-
CASSNYEQYF
TGTGCCAGCAGTAATTACGAGCAGTACTTC
>TRBV6-5|14|TRBJ2-5|TRBD1|-
CASASGQITETQYF
TGTGCCAGCGCTTCGGGACAGATTACAGAGACCCAGTACTTC
>TRBV6-1|14|TRBJ2-1|TRBD2|-
CASPGAGTSNEQFF
TGTGCCAGCCCGGGAGCGGGGACTAGTAATGAGCAGTTCTTC
>TRBV28|16|TRBJ1-3|TRBD1|-
CASRTPGQGRGNTIYF
TGTGCCAGCAGAACTCCGGGACAGGGCCGTGGAAACACCATATATTTT
>TRBV27|13|TRBJ2-7|TRBD1|-
CASSWDRGYEQYF
TGTGCCAGCAGTTGGGACAGGGGCTACGAGCAGTACTTC
>TRBV5-1|14|TRBJ1-1|TRBD1|-
CASSLQGALTEAFF
TGCGCCAGCAGCTTACAGGGGGCCCTAACTGAAGCTTTCTTT
>TRBV5-6|12|TRBJ1-2|-|few
CASSLPGRGYTF
TGTGCCAGCAGCTTGCCAGGGCGCGGCTACACCTTC
>TRBV4-3|14|TRBJ1-1|-|-
CASSQDLGGTEAFF
TGCGCCAGCAGCCAAGATTTGGGGGGCACTGAAGCTTTCTTT
>TRBV6-5|14|TRBJ1-2|TRBD1|-
CASRTGTGDNGYTF
TGTGCCAGCAGAACCGGGACAGGGGACAATGGCTACACCTTC
>TRBV18|14|TRBJ2-5|TRBD1|-
CASSPRTGEETQYF
TGTGCCAGCTCACCACGGACAGGGGAAGAGACCCAGTACTTC
>TRBV5-8|14|TRBJ2-4|-|-
CASSLVMVPGVQYF
TGTGCCAGCAGCTTGGTTATGGTGCCGGGGGTTCAGTACTTC
>TRBV10-3|19|TRBJ2-3|TRBD2|-
CAISGRALQLAGGTDTQYF
TGTGCCATCAGTGGTCGAGCGCTCCAACTAGCGGGGGGCACAGATACGCAGTATTTT
>TRBV6-5|12|TRBJ2-1|TRBD2|-
CASSLRGGGQFF
TGTGCCAGCAGTCTCCGGGGGGGTGGGCAGTTCTTC
>TRBV10-1|16|TRBJ1-3|TRBD1|-
CASSADRDDNENTIYF
TGCGCCAGCAGTGCCGACAGGGATGATAATGAAAACACCATATATTTT
>TRBV2|10|TRBJ2-1|-|-
CASIYNEQFF
TGTGCCAGCATATACAATGAGCAGTTCTTC
>TRBV29-1|17|TRBJ2-1|TRBD2|-
CSVDAASGGSSYNEQFF
TGCAGCGTTGATGCGGCTAGCGGGGGCAGCTCCTACAATGAGCAGTTCTTC
>TRBV19|14|TRBJ2-7|-|-
CASSIQGGSYEQYF
TGTGCCAGTAGTATACAGGGGGGCTCCTACGAGCAGTACTTC
>TRBV5-1|12|TRBJ2-1|-|-
CASRPGYNEQFF
TGCGCCAGCAGGCCGGGATACAATGAGCAGTTCTTC